The rows below give T cell receptor beta chains drawn from one sample of a study of glioma-infiltrating T cells. MiXCR, run by TCRdb on the multiplex PCR reads, gives a single entry per CDR3 protein. The data show 300,000 to 450,000 distinct CDR3 sequences, less than 50% seen once. What was sequenced was glioma tissue, nonneoplastic brain tissue, or PBMCs (not recorded which). All receptors come from a human donor with low-grade glioma or glioblastoma, undergoing nonglioma brain surgery, or in good health (not recorded which). Each CDR3 is given without its conserved first and last residue. The order of the fields is V gene, J gene, CDR3 protein.

TRBV7-2,TRBJ2-5,ASRLPLGTQY
TRBV2,TRBJ2-3,ASKYQHTQY
TRBV20-1,TRBJ2-5,SAREASGETQY
TRBV20-1,TRBJ1-1,SARPLGRGKNTEAF
TRBV4-3,TRBJ2-7,ASSQVATGGLYEQY
TRBV2,TRBJ2-3,ASSEGLGDTQY
TRBV28,TRBJ2-3,ASSFPWDRPTDTQY
TRBV5-4,TRBJ2-7,ASSLGTRRDYEQY
TRBV6-6,TRBJ1-2,ASRYYSTGAYGYT
TRBV19,TRBJ2-7,ASAGLAGSYEQY
TRBV7-9,TRBJ1-6,ASSLDGDSPLH
TRBV6-2/TRBV6-3,TRBJ2-7,ASSWPGEAYEQY
TRBV7-9,TRBJ1-2,ASSTYGYT
TRBV20-1,TRBJ1-2,SARDPGSHLGGYT
TRBV20-1,TRBJ2-7,SILDYEQY
TRBV4-1,TRBJ2-3,ASSQAGTDTQY
TRBV28,TRBJ1-1,ASSPVGGPQAF
TRBV20-1,TRBJ1-1,SASRDPGGPEAF
TRBV28,TRBJ1-1,ASFTSWGFV
TRBV27,TRBJ2-7,ASTRGDREPYEQY
TRBV7-9,TRBJ2-7,ASSAGRQQPPGQY
TRBV20-1,TRBJ2-3,SARGGPATDTQY
TRBV6-1,TRBJ2-7,ASSYTSGYEQY
TRBV10-2,TRBJ1-5,ASSEMMGNNQPQH
TRBV20-1,TRBJ1-1,SARAPRAPLIEAF
TRBV19,TRBJ1-2,ASSIAVDNYYGYT
TRBV6-1,TRBJ2-7,ASSPGQGRAYEQY
TRBV29-1,TRBJ2-5,SVDREETQY
TRBV27,TRBJ2-3,ASSPTSARTDTQY
TRBV27,TRBJ1-5,ASSLSQGFGQPQH
TRBV12-5,TRBJ1-2,ASGPWGGGNYGYT
TRBV4-1,TRBJ1-2,ASSQPRTGDGYT
TRBV4-3,TRBJ2-7,ASSQGTGGLDEQY
TRBV6-1,TRBJ1-3,ASGLQGSGNTIY
TRBV7-2,TRBJ2-1,ASSPQTSSNEQF
TRBV28,TRBJ2-1,ASTLGGSYNEQF
TRBV11-2,TRBJ1-5,ASSAGTANGQPQH
TRBV25-1,TRBJ2-7,ASRQSGPGGEQY
TRBV28,TRBJ1-2,ASNRFTGKVYGYT
TRBV20-1,TRBJ2-2,SAPPVAKTGELF
TRBV4-2,-,ASSEEGPQNIQY
TRBV6-1,TRBJ2-1,ASSRGPLFGEQF
TRBV9,TRBJ1-2,ASSPRTGSYT
TRBV20-1,TRBJ1-2,SAIDRGRYGYT
TRBV4-2,TRBJ2-1,ASSQFRLADYSYNEQF
TRBV28,TRBJ2-1,ASSPRYVNNEQF
TRBV19,TRBJ1-1,ATEPTLGQGLPEAF
TRBV10-3,TRBJ1-1,AKEELGWSNTEAF
TRBV12-3/TRBV12-4,TRBJ2-5,ASSPSPTYQETQY
TRBV20-1,TRBJ2-7,SARDGRGSSYEQY